These T cell receptor beta chains were read from a single sample in a study of blood T cell repertoires in COVID-19. Clones were sequenced by immunoSEQ multiplex PCR, and TCRdb holds only the in-frame ones, with some missing. This table holds a few hundred thousand clones, approximately 84% found once. The sample was peripheral blood. These receptors were obtained from a man aged 45-65 years who had recovered from COVID-19. Each CDR3 is given with its conserved first and last residue. Each record gives: J gene, V gene, D gene, clone size, CDR3 length, CDR3 DNA, CDR3 protein. A D gene is named only where the DNA matches it firmly. The size field is filled for only some rows; it gives once, few, many or a size class.

TRBJ2-1 TRBV7-9 . . 12 TGTGCCAGCAGCTTAGGGGGGCGCGAGCAGTTCTTC CASSLGGREQFF
TRBJ1-3 TRBV9 TRBD1 . 19 TGTGCCAGCAGCCCATCCCCCCGGGGACAGGGAAAAGGGGGAAACACCATATATTTT CASSPSPRGQGKGGNTIYF
TRBJ2-1 TRBV30 . . 11 TGTGCCTGGAGGGGCGTGGGTGAGCAGTTCTTC CAWRGVGEQFF
TRBJ2-5 TRBV6-5 TRBD1 . 14 TGTGCCAGCTCCACGGACAGGGGGCAAGAGACCCAGTACTTC CASSTDRGQETQYF
TRBJ2-7 TRBV14 TRBD1 . 15 TGTGCCAGCAGCCGGGGACAGGGGTCCCTCTACGAGCAGTACTTC CASSRGQGSLYEQYF
TRBJ2-3 TRBV6-6 TRBD2 . 15 TGTGCCAGCAGCCGAGGACTAGCGGGAACAGATACGCAGTATTTT CASSRGLAGTDTQYF
TRBJ2-1 TRBV7-9 TRBD1 few 15 TGTGCCAGCAGCTTCGGGACAGGGTCTTACAATGAGCAGTTCTTC CASSFGTGSYNEQFF
TRBJ2-7 TRBV28 TRBD1 once 15 TGTGCCAGCACCGCTACGGGGACAGGATCTTACGAGCAGTACTTC CASTATGTGSYEQYF
TRBJ1-1 TRBV6-5 . . 14 TGTGCCAGCAGTTTGTCCTACTTGAACACTGAAGCTTTCTTT CASSLSYLNTEAFF
TRBJ2-2 TRBV9 TRBD2 . 16 TGTGCCAGCAGCACACGAGCGGGGGCGAACACCGGGGAGCTGTTTTTT CASSTRAGANTGELFF
TRBJ1-3 TRBV5-8 TRBD1 . 15 TGTGCCAGCAGCTTCCAGGGGGGCTCTGGAAACACCATATATTTT CASSFQGGSGNTIYF
TRBJ1-1 TRBV10-3 . . 14 TGTGCCATTGGGAGCGGGGCCCCGAACACTGAAGCTTTCTTT CAIGSGAPNTEAFF
TRBJ2-5 TRBV27 . . 15 TGTGCCAGCAGTTCCGGATACAGGGTTGGAGAGACCCAGTACTTC CASSSGYRVGETQYF
TRBJ2-7 TRBV5-6 TRBD2 . 15 TGTGCCAGCAGCTTGGCGGGAGGGCCCTCCTACGAGCAGTACTTC CASSLAGGPSYEQYF
TRBJ2-6 TRBV5-1 . . 17 TGCGCCAGCGCTCCCCAGGTCCCCGGGGTGGGGGCCAACGTCCTGACTTTC CASAPQVPGVGANVLTF
TRBJ2-7 TRBV5-6 . . 14 TGTGCCAGCAGCTTGGGACGGAGCTCCTACGAGCAGTACTTC CASSLGRSSYEQYF
TRBJ1-1 TRBV11-2 . . 13 TGTGCCAGCAGCTTAGCGGCAGGCCGTACGGCTTTCTTT CASSLAAGRTAFF
TRBJ1-1 TRBV20-1 . . 8 TGCAGTGCTAGCATGGCTTTCTTT CSASMAFF
TRBJ1-1 TRBV2 . . 13 TGTGCCAGCAGTGACCGGGGGACCACTGAAGCTTTCTTT CASSDRGTTEAFF
TRBJ2-7 TRBV5-8 TRBD2 . 15 TGTGCCAGCAGCATTGGACTAGCGGGCGCCTACGAGCAGTACTTC CASSIGLAGAYEQYF
TRBJ2-2 TRBV4-1 . . 17 TGCGCCAGCAGCCAGGAAGACATTGGTCGGATAGCCGGGGAGCTGTTTTTT CASSQEDIGRIAGELFF
TRBJ2-1 TRBV29-1 . once 16 TGCAGCGCCATGCCCTATTTAGCGATCTCCTACAATGAGCAGTTCTTC CSAMPYLAISYNEQFF
TRBJ2-7 TRBV19 . few 13 TGTGCCAGCGGGATTGGGGAAGGCTACGAGCAGTACTTC CASGIGEGYEQYF
TRBJ1-1 TRBV6-2/TRBV6-3 . . 15 TGTGCCAGCAGTCGTCAACCGACATACAGTACTGAAGCTTTCTTT CASSRQPTYSTEAFF
TRBJ2-2 TRBV5-1 TRBD2 . 19 TGCGCCAGCAGGTTTGGTACTAGCGGGAACCGAATGGGCACCGGGGAGCTGTTTTTT CASRFGTSGNRMGTGELFF
TRBJ1-5 TRBV27 TRBD1 . 16 TGTGCCAGCAGTCCCGGGACAGCCATACATAATCAGCCCCAGCATTTT CASSPGTAIHNQPQHF
TRBJ1-5 TRBV24-1 TRBD1 . 15 TGTGCCACCAGTGAACCAGGGGGAAGCAATCAGCCCCAGCATTTT CATSEPGGSNQPQHF
TRBJ2-5 TRBV19 TRBD2 . 20 TGTGCCAGTAGTACCAAATACGGACTAGCGGGACCTACGTACCAAGAGACCCAGTACTTC CASSTKYGLAGPTYQETQYF
TRBJ1-2 TRBV7-8 TRBD1 . 13 TGTGCCAGCAGCTCCGGACAGGGTGATGGCTACACCTTC CASSSGQGDGYTF
TRBJ2-7 TRBV7-9 TRBD1 few 18 TGTGCCAGCAGCCCCGGGACAGGGGGAAGTTGGACCTCCTACGAGCAGTACTTC CASSPGTGGSWTSYEQYF
TRBJ2-3 TRBV5-1 TRBD2 few 16 TGCGCCAGCAGCCCTAGACTAGCGGGAGGGACAGATACGCAGTATTTT CASSPRLAGGTDTQYF
TRBJ1-1 TRBV3-1/TRBV3-2 . . 13 TGTGCCAGCTGTACGACAGGATACACTGAAGCTTTCTTT CASCTTGYTEAFF
TRBJ2-3 TRBV9 TRBD2 . 16 TGTGCCAGCAGCGTAGGACTAGCGGGCCTTGCCTATACGCAGTATTTT CASSVGLAGLAYTQYF